The 30 T cell receptor beta chains in this list originate from one sample, sequenced in a study of monozygotic twins with inflammatory bowel disease. TCRdb re-called the 5' RACE reads and gives one entry per CDR3 protein, without DNA. The listing records around 99,000 distinct CDR3 sequences. The sample consisted of blood. The receptors shown here come from a human donor with ulcerative colitis or Crohn's disease, or a healthy co-twin of an affected twin (not recorded which).

This chain connects TRBV20-1 to TRBJ1-1; TCRdb proposes TRBD1, but this gene call is untestable without DNA. The germline CDR1 and CDR2 sequences are DFQATT and SNEGSKA (reference sequence). The CDR3 is made up of 15 amino acids. The CDR3 sequence: CSASKTGGPNTEAFF.

The chain recombines TRBV4-1 with TRBJ1-5. Germline V gene lookup returns CDR1 MGHRA and CDR2 YSYEKL. The CDR3 is 15 residues long. The CDR3 region is CASSQDGAGNQPQHF.

This chain uses TRBV2 with TRBJ1-1; TCRdb picks TRBD1, but there is no DNA to check that call. The germline V gene encodes CDR1 SNHLY and CDR2 FYNNEI. The CDR3 sequence is 14 residues long. This chain's CDR3 is CASLLDRGRVEAFF.

The chain employs TRBV9 and TRBJ1-6. The CDR3 contains 12 residues. Germline CDR1 and CDR2: SGDLS and YYNGEE. Here the CDR3 reads CASGLNNSPLHF.

The chain joins TRBV20-1 to TRBJ2-1; TCRdb outputs TRBD2, but without DNA this stays unchecked. CDR1 is DFQATT, CDR2 SNEGSKA, per germline (reference sequence). This CDR3 is 14 amino acids long. CDR3 sequence: CSPRLGGRYNEQFF.

The CDR3 sequence: CASSLDSPNYGYTF. The chain carries TRBV5-1 and TRBJ1-2. This CDR3 is built from 14 residues. CDR1 SGHRS and CDR2 YFSETQ come from the germline V gene.

The chain is built from TRBV2 and TRBJ1-4; no DNA is available, so the TRBD1 call from TCRdb remains unchecked. The germline V gene encodes CDR1 SNHLY and CDR2 FYNNEI. The CDR3 length is 14 residues. CDR3 sequence: CASRETGANEKLFF.

This rearrangement joins TRBV3-1 to TRBJ2-7. The CDR3 is made up of 16 amino acids. Per the germline V gene, CDR1 is LGHDT and CDR2 is YNNKEL (reference sequence). CDR3: CASSQDLEWVSYEQYF.

The genes are TRBV4-1 and TRBJ1-5; TCRdb indicates TRBD1, and absent DNA this call remains unverified. This CDR3 has 16 amino acids. Germline V CDR1 and CDR2: MGHRA, YSYEKL. CDR3 sequence reads: CASSQVPPELVQPQHF.

V gene TRBV5-1 combines with J gene TRBJ2-7. The CDR3 length is 13 residues. Germline V gives CDR1 SGHRS, CDR2 YFSETQ. The CDR3 sequence: CASSLRPDYEQYF. The whole variable domain, filled in from reference TRBV5-1 and TRBJ2-7, reads KAGVTQTPRYLIKTRGQQVTLSCSPISGHRSVSWYQQTPGQGLQFLFEYFSETQRNKGNFPGRFSGRQFSNSRSEMNVSTLELGDSALYLCASSLRPDYEQYFGPGTRLTVT.

The CDR3 sequence is CASSRLSGDEQYF. The rearrangement joins TRBV3-1 to TRBJ2-7; the TRBD1 assignment by TCRdb is unverifiable without DNA. The CDR3 totals 13 residues. Germline-derived CDR1 and CDR2 are LGHDT and YNNKEL (reference sequence).

V gene TRBV13 combines with J gene TRBJ2-5; TCRdb's D call, TRBD2, is unchecked because there is no DNA. CDR3 length: 13 residues. Germline V gene sequence: CDR1 PRHDT, CDR2 FYEKMQ (reference sequence). The CDR3: CASSLPGGETQYF.

The chain couples TRBV19 to TRBJ1-5; TCRdb names TRBD1, which stays unverified in the absence of DNA. This CDR3 contains 15 residues. The V gene's germline CDR1 is LNHDA and CDR2 SQIVND (reference sequence). CDR3 loop: CDSSKGRVRRQPQHF.

The CDR3: CASSSSGTVGYGYTF. The chain combines TRBV14 with TRBJ1-2; with no DNA, the TCRdb D assignment of TRBD1 cannot be verified. Germline V gene sequence: CDR1 SGHDN, CDR2 FVKESK. The CDR3 spans 15 residues.

The rearrangement links TRBV18 to TRBJ2-1. There are 15 residues in the CDR3. Germline V lookup: CDR1 KGHSH, CDR2 LQKENI. The chain's CDR3 is CASSQAEGNYNEQFF.

The V and J genes are TRBV7-9 and TRBJ2-7. Germline CDR1 SEHNR, CDR2 FQNEAQ (reference sequence). The CDR3 extends over 15 amino acids. Here the CDR3 reads CASSYRMGGSYEQYF.

This clonotype is identified as medium-sized from frequency. The chain combines TRBV28 with TRBJ2-7; TCRdb's D call of TRBD2 is untestable without DNA. The CDR3 length is 15 residues. Germline V gene lookup returns CDR1 MDHEN and CDR2 SYDVKM. This CDR3 reads CASSRTSGFSYEQYF.

V is TRBV5-1 and J is TRBJ2-2; TCRdb's D gene call, TRBD1, goes unchecked for lack of DNA. Germline assignment: CDR1 SGHRS and CDR2 YFSETQ. This CDR3 has 13 residues. The chain's CDR3 is CASSLTGTGELFF.

This CDR3 is CSAARTGGDIGYGYTF. This sequence joins TRBV20-1 and TRBJ1-2; the TCRdb call, TRBD1, lacks DNA for checking. This CDR3 spans 16 amino acids. CDR1 is DFQATT, CDR2 SNEGSKA, per germline (reference sequence).

This chain joins TRBV11-2 and TRBJ2-2. From germline, CDR1 is SGHAT and CDR2 FQNNGV. The CDR3 runs to 12 residues. CDR3 protein: CASSSLPGELFF.

This chain uses TRBV10-3 with TRBJ2-7; TCRdb proposes TRBD1, but this gene call is untestable without DNA. The CDR3 runs to 14 residues. CDR1 and CDR2 (germline): ENHRY, SYGVKD. The CDR3 sequence: CAISDIGASYEQYF.

V gene TRBV27 combines with J gene TRBJ2-7. Germline CDR1 reads MNHEY; CDR2 reads SMNVEV (reference sequence). CDR3 length: 14 residues. This CDR3 reads CASRPIESSYEQYF.

The chain links TRBV3-1 to TRBJ2-6. The CDR3 extends over 16 amino acids. CDR1 and CDR2 from the germline V gene are LGHDT and YNNKEL (reference sequence). CDR3 amino acids: CASSQVRDSGANVLTF.

The chain is built from TRBV5-6 and TRBJ1-2. This CDR3 spans 15 amino acids. Germline-derived CDR1 and CDR2 are SGHDT and YYEEEE. The CDR3 sequence: CASSSSPRGTEGYTF.

Here the CDR3 reads CASSHRERYNEQFF. The rearrangement links TRBV6-2 or TRBV6-3 to TRBJ2-1; TCRdb's D call, TRBD1, is unchecked because there is no DNA. The CDR3 is 14 residues long. Per germline, CDR1 MNHEY and CDR2 SVGEGT.

This rearrangement joins TRBV29-1 to TRBJ2-7; the D gene TCRdb calls, TRBD2, cannot be checked with no DNA. The CDR3 is made up of 13 amino acids. Germline lookup yields CDR1 SQVTM and CDR2 ANQGSEA. The CDR3: CSYRAGGLYEQYF.

The V gene is TRBV5-1, the J gene TRBJ2-2; TCRdb's D gene call, TRBD1, goes unchecked for lack of DNA. The CDR3 is 16 amino acids. CDR1 SGHRS and CDR2 YFSETQ come from the germline V gene. CDR3 region: CASSLGWERRTGELFF.

CDR3 in amino acids: CASRMGGGSNYGYTF. The V gene is TRBV11-2, the J gene TRBJ1-2. The CDR3 sequence is 15 residues long. Per the germline V gene, CDR1 is SGHAT and CDR2 is FQNNGV.

The rearrangement joins TRBV10-3 to TRBJ2-2; checking the TCRdb D call of TRBD2 is not possible without DNA. Germline assignment: CDR1 ENHRY and CDR2 SYGVKD. The CDR3 runs 14 residues. The chain's CDR3 is CAILSGGTPGELFF.

The chain combines TRBV20-1 with TRBJ2-1; there is no DNA to check the TCRdb D call of TRBD2. Germline values: CDR1 DFQATT, CDR2 SNEGSKA (reference sequence). The CDR3 totals 14 residues. The CDR3 is CSASHELAGYEQFF.